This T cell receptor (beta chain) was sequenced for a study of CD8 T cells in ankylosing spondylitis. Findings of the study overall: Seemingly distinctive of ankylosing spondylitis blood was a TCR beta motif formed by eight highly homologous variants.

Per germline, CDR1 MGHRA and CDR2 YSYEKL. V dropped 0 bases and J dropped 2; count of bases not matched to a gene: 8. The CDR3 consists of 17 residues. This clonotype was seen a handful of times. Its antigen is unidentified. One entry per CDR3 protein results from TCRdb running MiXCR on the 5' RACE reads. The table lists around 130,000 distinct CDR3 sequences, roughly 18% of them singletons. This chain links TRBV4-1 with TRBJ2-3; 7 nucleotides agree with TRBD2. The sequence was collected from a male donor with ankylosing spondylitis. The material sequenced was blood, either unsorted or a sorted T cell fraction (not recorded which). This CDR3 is CASSQDQRDYYTDTQYF. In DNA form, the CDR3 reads TGCGCCAGCAGCCAAGATCAGCGGGACTACTACACAGATACGCAGTATTTT.